What follows are 10 T cell receptor beta chains derived from one specimen sequenced in a study of T cells after yellow fever vaccination (dated by TCRdb to about 2019). Taken with the paper, the label for treatment or condition translates to: live attenuated yellow fever vaccine strain. The library was prepared using 5' RACE. Sequencing used an Illumina NovaSeq 6000. TCRdb reprocessed the public reads (quality trimming at Q25 with fastp, clone calling with MiXCR) and kept in-frame beta chains. Identical CDR3 proteins give one entry, which carries the most common genes and DNA. The sample table records a few hundred thousand distinct CDR3 sequences; about 3% of these occur just once. The top ten clones comprise roughly 3% of the sample. The sequences come from CD4+ T cells sorted from PBMCs, collected 10 days after the yellow fever booster vaccination. The receptors stem from a young man who received the YFV17D yellow fever vaccine.

This clonotype has a handful of counts. The chain is built from TRBV5-1 and TRBJ1-4; 7 bases agree with TRBD1. The CDR3 loop spans 16 amino acids. V lost 3 bases to trimming and J lost 0 bases; unmatched junction nucleotides: 5. Germline CDR1 and CDR2: SGHRS and YFSETQ. CDR3 sequence reads: CASSSGGFSTNEKLFF. CDR3 bases: TGCGCCAGCAGCTCAGGGGGATTCTCAACTAATGAAAAACTGTTTTTT.

This clonotype was counted only a few times. This chain links TRBV27 with TRBJ2-3; 11 bases map to TRBD2. Losses at the gene ends were 4 bases for V and 3 bases for J; bases not matched to a gene: 9. CDR1 is MNHEY, CDR2 SMNVEV, per germline (reference sequence). The CDR3 has 17 amino acids. The CDR3 sequence: CASSSLLAGGPTDTQYF. The DNA for the CDR3 is TGTGCCAGCAGTTCCCTTTTAGCGGGGGGGCCAACAGATACGCAGTATTTT.

This clonotype was observed a handful of times. This chain uses TRBV7-2 with TRBJ2-3; D remains unclear. Trimming cost V 8 bases and J 4 bases, with 4 bases left between them. CDR1 is SGHTA, CDR2 FQGNSA, per germline. The CDR3 is 10 residues long. DNA of the CDR3: TGTGCCAGCCTATCAGATACGCAGTATTTT. This translates into CASLSDTQYF.

This clonotype was recorded at least ten times. The chain recombines TRBV7-2 with TRBJ2-7; D remains ambiguous. The CDR3 has 16 amino acids. In germline, CDR1 is SGHTA, CDR2 FQGNSA. V shed 5 bases and J shed 3 bases, with 20 bases lying between them. Here the CDR3 DNA reads TGTGCCAGCAGCCTAGAGGTAACCCCGAGGCGCTACGAGCAGTACTTC. It codes for CASSLEVTPRRYEQYF.

This clonotype was seen a few times. The rearrangement links TRBV18 to TRBJ2-7, with 7 bases fitting TRBD1. J lost 7 bases, V lost 5 bases, and 8 bases had no gene match. The CDR3 spans 13 residues. Per germline, CDR1 KGHSH and CDR2 LQKENI. The CDR3 DNA follows: TGTGCCAGCTCAGCCGACAGGGCTGGGGAGCAGTACGTC. Protein product: CASSADRAGEQYV.

The chain carries TRBV7-3 and TRBJ2-1; D possibly matches TRBD1 or TRBD2 (5 bases each). Germline CDR1 is SGHTA and CDR2 is FQGTGA. This CDR3 spans 15 amino acids. Trimming pared 5 bases from V and 6 bases from J, leaving 17 bases between. The CDR3 region has the DNA TGTGCCAGCAGCCCGGGGCGCGGCCGAACCAATGAGCAGTTCTTC. It specifies CASSPGRGRTNEQFF.

This clonotype was counted at least ten times. The V and J genes are TRBV28 and TRBJ1-1, with a tentative D call TRBD1 (5 bases). The germline V gene has CDR1 MDHEN and CDR2 SYDVKM. V was shortened by 1 base and J by 8 bases, with 11 bases between the two germline ends. This CDR3 has 13 amino acids. The CDR3 sequence: CASSLSRGGEAFF. Written as DNA, the CDR3 is TGTGCCAGCAGTTTATCCCGCGGGGGGGAAGCTTTCTTT.

The CDR3 protein is CASSFSGGYQETQYF. In nucleotides, the CDR3 is TGTGCCAGCAGCTTCAGCGGGGGGTACCAAGAGACCCAGTACTTC. This chain joins TRBV7-2 and TRBJ2-5; 9 bases match TRBD2. This CDR3 contains 15 residues. J gave up 0 bases and V 3 bases, and 2 bases lay outside the gene matches. Germline CDR1 SGHTA, CDR2 FQGNSA.

This clonotype was observed a few times. The V call is TRBV18, the J call TRBJ1-1, with D hard to call. The CDR3 extends over 12 amino acids. Germline CDR1 KGHSH, CDR2 LQKENI. The V end was cut by 5 bases, the J end by 4 bases, with 8 bases between. CDR3 amino acids: CASSGGSTEAFF. For the CDR3, the DNA is TGTGCCAGCTCAGGCGGGAGCACTGAAGCTTTCTTT.

This clonotype occurred a few times. The J gene is TRBJ1-5, the V gene TRBV12-3 or TRBV12-4; 7 nucleotides line up with TRBD1. The J segment lost 3 bases and the V segment lost 5 bases, leaving 1 base of the junction unmatched. This CDR3 has 13 residues. The chain's CDR3 is CASSTGDNQPQHF. The CDR3 region has the DNA TGTGCCAGCAGTACAGGGGACAATCAGCCCCAGCATTTT.